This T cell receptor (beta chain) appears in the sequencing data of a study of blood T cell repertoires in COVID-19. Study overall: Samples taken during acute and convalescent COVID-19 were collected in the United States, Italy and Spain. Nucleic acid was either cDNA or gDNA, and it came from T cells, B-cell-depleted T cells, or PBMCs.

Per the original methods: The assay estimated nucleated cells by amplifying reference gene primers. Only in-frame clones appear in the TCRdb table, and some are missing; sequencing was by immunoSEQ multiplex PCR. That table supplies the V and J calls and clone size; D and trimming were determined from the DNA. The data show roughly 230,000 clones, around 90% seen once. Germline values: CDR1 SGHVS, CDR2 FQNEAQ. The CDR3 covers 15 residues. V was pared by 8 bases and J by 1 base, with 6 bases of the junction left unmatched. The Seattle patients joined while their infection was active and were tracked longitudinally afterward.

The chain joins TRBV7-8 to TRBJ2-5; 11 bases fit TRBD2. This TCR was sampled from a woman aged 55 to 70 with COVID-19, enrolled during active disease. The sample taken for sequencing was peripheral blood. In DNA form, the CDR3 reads TGTGCCAGCGGCGCACTAGCGGGGGTCCAAGAGACCCAGTACTTC. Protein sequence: CASGALAGVQETQYF. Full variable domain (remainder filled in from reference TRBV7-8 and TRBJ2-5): GAGVSQSPRYKVAKRGQDVALRCDPISGHVSLFWYQQALGQGPEFLTYFQNEAQLDKSGLPSDRFFAERPEGSVSTLKIQRTQQEDSAVYLCASGALAGVQETQYFGPGTRLLVL.